These 9 T cell receptor beta chains originate from one sample sequenced in a study of molecular identifiers for immune sequencing clone quantification. TCRdb used MiXCR to reprocess the PCR reads, holding one entry per CDR3 protein. The repertoire holds 62,000 or so distinct CDR3 sequences, with around 18% as singletons. The material sequenced was naive CD8+ T cells from blood, with Jurkat cell RNA spiked in. As to subset: FACS-sorted CD8+CD4-CCR7+CD45RA+ naive T cells. Every receptor here comes from a human donor in good health. Some libraries in this study had Jurkat cell RNA spiked in.

This clonotype was recorded at least ten times. The J gene is TRBJ2-7, the V gene TRBV29-1; no reliable D call. Germline loops: CDR1 SQVTM, CDR2 ANQGSEA. This CDR3 is built from 11 residues. V was clipped by 4 bases and J by 3 bases, with 7 bases between them. DNA for the CDR3: TGCAGCGTTGCATGGGGCTACGAGCAGTACTTC. Its translation: CSVAWGYEQYF.

This sequence joins TRBV2 and TRBJ2-5; a weak D match, TRBD1 (5 bases). V dropped 8 bases and J dropped 1 base, with 11 bases sitting between them. The germline CDR1 and CDR2 sequences are SNHLY and FYNNEI. CDR3 length: 13 amino acids. The CDR3 loop reads CASSRGSQETQYF. As DNA, the CDR3 is TGTGCCAGCTCAAGGGGAAGCCAAGAGACCCAGTACTTC.

Of note for this clonotype: Since a much larger clone is just one base distant, this may be a read error. The chain couples TRBV6-1 to TRBJ2-7, with D hard to call. Germline CDR1 and CDR2: MNHNS and SASEGT. This CDR3 region has 16 residues. Trimming stripped 1 base from V and 0 bases from J, with 13 bases between. CDR3 DNA: TGTGCCAGCAGTGAAGTCTGGAGACGGAGCTCCTACGAGCAGTACTTC. Protein sequence: CASSEVWRRSSYEQYF.

This clonotype has more than one count but fewer than ten. CDR3 residues: CASSHRFLSSTEAFF. The CDR3 region has the DNA TGTGCCAGCAGCCACAGGTTCCTGTCGAGCACTGAAGCTTTCTTT. V and J are TRBV7-8 and TRBJ1-1; perhaps TRBD1 as D (5 bases). Trimming removed 5 bases at V and 4 bases at J, with 17 bases between. From germline, CDR1 is SGHVS and CDR2 FQNEAQ. CDR3 size: 15 residues.

Comment on this clonotype: Mismatch with germline at one junction end may stem from a read error. The chain carries TRBV7-7 and TRBJ2-1, with D unresolved. This CDR3 is built from 14 residues. Germline CDR1 and CDR2: SSHAT and FNYEAQ (reference sequence). The CDR3 loop is CASSSNLLVWEQFF. As DNA, the CDR3 is TGTGCTAGCAGCTCAAATTTGCTAGTCTGGGAGCAGTTCTTC. The full variable domain, with the rest looked up from reference TRBV7-7 and TRBJ2-1, is GAGVSQSPRYKVTKRGQDVTLRCDPISSHATLYWYQQALGQGPEFLTYFNYEAQPDKSGLPSDRFSAERPEGSISTLTIQRTEQRDSAMYRCASSSNLLVWEQFFGPGTRLTVL.

This chain connects TRBV20-1 to TRBJ2-7, with D perhaps TRBD1 (6 bases). CDR3 length: 15 amino acids. V was clipped by 1 base and J by 9 bases, with 22 bases between them. Germline CDR1 DFQATT, CDR2 SNEGSKA (reference sequence). As DNA, the CDR3 is TGCAGTGCTAGAGGGGGGCCCGGGACCGTCTGGGGGCAGTACTTC. Its protein product is CSARGGPGTVWGQYF.

The chain recombines TRBV5-6 with TRBJ2-7; either TRBD1 or TRBD2 may fit D (5 bases each). V lost 1 base, J lost 0 bases, and 14 bases lay in between. CDR1 is SGHDT and CDR2 is YYEEEE in the germline V gene. The CDR3 spans 16 residues. CDR3 amino acids: CASSLFSGRISYEQYF. As DNA, the CDR3 is TGTGCCAGCAGCTTGTTTTCGGGACGCATCTCCTACGAGCAGTACTTC.

This clonotype has at least ten counts. The J gene is TRBJ2-1, the V gene TRBV7-9, with 8 bases identical to TRBD2. Germline CDR1 SEHNR, CDR2 FQNEAQ (reference sequence). The CDR3 extends over 19 amino acids. The V and J ends lost 4 bases and 4 bases, in that order; junction bases with no gene match: 18. The CDR3 coding sequence is TGTGCCAGCAGCTCCTACACCGGGACTAGTCCCATAGAGTACAATGAGCAGTTCTTC. Amino acid sequence: CASSSYTGTSPIEYNEQFF.

This clonotype was counted at least ten times. The CDR3 protein is CASSYAGGLGADTQYF. In nucleotides, the CDR3 is TGTGCCAGCAGTTACGCCGGAGGGTTAGGCGCAGATACGCAGTATTTT. The chain recombines TRBV27 with TRBJ2-3; weak D call: TRBD2 (6 bases). The CDR3 runs 16 residues. Germline CDR1 reads MNHEY; CDR2 reads SMNVEV (reference sequence). With 4 bases removed from V and 4 bases from J, the gap between germline ends came to 18 bases.